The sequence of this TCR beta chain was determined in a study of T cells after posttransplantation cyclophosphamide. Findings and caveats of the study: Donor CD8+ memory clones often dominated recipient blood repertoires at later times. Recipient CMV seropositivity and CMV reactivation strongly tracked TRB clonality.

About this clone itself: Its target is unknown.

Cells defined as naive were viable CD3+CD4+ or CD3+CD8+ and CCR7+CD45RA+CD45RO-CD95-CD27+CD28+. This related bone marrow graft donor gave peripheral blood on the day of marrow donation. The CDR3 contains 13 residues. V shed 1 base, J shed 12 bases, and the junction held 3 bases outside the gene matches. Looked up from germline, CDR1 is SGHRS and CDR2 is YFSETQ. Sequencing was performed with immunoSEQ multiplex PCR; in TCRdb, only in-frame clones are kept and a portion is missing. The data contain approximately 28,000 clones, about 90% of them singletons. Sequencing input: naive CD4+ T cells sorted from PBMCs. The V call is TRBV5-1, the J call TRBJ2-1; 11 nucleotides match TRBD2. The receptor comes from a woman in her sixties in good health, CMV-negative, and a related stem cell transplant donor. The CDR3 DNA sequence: TGCGCCAGCAGCTTGAATAGCGGGGGGGGGCAGTTCTTC. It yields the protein CASSLNSGGGQFF.